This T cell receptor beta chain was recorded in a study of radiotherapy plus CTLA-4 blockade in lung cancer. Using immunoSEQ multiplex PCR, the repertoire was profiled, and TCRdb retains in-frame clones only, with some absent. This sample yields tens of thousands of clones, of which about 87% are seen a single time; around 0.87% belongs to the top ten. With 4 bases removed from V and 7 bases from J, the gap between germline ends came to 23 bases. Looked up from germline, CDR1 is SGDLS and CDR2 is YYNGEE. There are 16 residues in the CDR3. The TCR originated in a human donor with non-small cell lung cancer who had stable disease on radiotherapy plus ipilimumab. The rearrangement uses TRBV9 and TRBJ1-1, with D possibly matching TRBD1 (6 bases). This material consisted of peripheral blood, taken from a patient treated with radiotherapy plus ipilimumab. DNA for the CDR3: TGTGCCAGCAGCCGATCCGGGGGCCGTGTGATGGGTGAAGCTTTCTTT. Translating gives CASSRSGGRVMGEAFF.